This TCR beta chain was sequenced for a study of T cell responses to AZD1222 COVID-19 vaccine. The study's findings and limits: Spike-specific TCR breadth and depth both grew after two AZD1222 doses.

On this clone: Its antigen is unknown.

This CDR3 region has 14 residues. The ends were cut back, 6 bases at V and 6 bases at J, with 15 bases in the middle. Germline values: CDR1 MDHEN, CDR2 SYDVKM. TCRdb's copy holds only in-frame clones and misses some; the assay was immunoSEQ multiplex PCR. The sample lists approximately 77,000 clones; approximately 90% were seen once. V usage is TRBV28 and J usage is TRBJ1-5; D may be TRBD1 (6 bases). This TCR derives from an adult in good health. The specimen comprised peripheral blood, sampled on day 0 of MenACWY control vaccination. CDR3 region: CASRQGGAGQPQHF. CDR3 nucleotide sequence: TGTGCCAGCAGACAGGGCGGGGCGGGTCAGCCCCAGCATTTT. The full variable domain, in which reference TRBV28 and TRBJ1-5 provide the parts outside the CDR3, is DVKVTQSSRYLVKRTGEKVFLECVQDMDHENMFWYRQDPGLGLRLIYFSYDVKMKEKGDIPEGYSVSREKKERFSLILESASTNQTSMYLCASRQGGAGQPQHFGDGTRLSIL.